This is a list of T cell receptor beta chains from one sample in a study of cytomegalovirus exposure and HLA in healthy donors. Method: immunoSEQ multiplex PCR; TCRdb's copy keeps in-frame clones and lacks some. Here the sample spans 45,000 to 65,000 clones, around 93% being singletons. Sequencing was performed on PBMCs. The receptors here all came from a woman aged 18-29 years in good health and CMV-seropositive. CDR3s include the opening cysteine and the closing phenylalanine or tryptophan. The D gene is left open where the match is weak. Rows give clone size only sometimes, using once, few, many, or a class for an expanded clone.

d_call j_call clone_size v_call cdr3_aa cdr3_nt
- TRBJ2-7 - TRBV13 CASSSSDSYEQYF TGTGCCAGCAGCTCTTCGGACAGCTACGAGCAGTACTTC
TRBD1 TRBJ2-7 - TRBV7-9 CASSLGTGTGGEQYF TGTGCCAGCAGCTTAGGCACCGGGACAGGGGGCGAGCAGTACTTC
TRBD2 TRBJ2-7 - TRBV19 CASSTGKVAGFDEQYF TGTGCCAGTAGTACTGGAAAGGTAGCGGGGTTCGACGAGCAGTACTTC
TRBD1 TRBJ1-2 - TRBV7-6 CASSPRQGWFYGYTF TGTGCCAGCAGCCCTAGACAGGGATGGTTCTATGGCTACACCTTC
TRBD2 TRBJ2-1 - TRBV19 CASSQGLAGGLNEQFF TGTGCCAGTAGTCAGGGACTAGCGGGGGGGCTGAATGAGCAGTTCTTC
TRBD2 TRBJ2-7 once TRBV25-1 CASSETGLAYEQYF TGTGCCAGCAGTGAGACCGGACTAGCCTACGAGCAGTACTTC
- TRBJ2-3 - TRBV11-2 CASSHAGSGDTQYF TGTGCCAGCAGCCATGCGGGGTCCGGAGATACGCAGTATTTT
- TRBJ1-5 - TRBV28 CASSSDSLNQPQHF TGTGCCAGCAGTTCGGACAGCCTAAATCAGCCCCAGCATTTT
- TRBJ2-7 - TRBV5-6 CASSSGPSYEQYF TGTGCCAGCAGCTCGGGTCCATCCTACGAGCAGTACTTC
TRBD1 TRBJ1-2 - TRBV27 CASSGTDYGYTF TGTGCCAGCAGCGGGACAGACTATGGCTACACCTTC
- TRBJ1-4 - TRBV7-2 CASSLGTITGRGEKLFF TGTGCCAGCAGCTTAGGAACGATTACAGGGAGGGGTGAAAAACTGTTTTTT
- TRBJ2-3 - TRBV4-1 CASSQAAGRTDTQYF TGCGCCAGCAGCCAAGCGGCAGGGAGGACAGATACGCAGTATTTT
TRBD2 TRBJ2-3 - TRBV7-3 CASSNFRGLAGTTDTQYF TGTGCCAGCAGCAACTTTCGGGGACTAGCGGGGACTACAGATACGCAGTATTTT
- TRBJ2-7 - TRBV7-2 CASSFFTGKYEQYF TGTGCCAGCAGCTTTTTCACCGGGAAGTACGAGCAGTACTTC
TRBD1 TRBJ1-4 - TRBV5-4 CASSSWTGRVGEKLFF TGTGCCAGCAGCTCCTGGACAGGGCGCGTTGGTGAAAAACTGTTTTTT
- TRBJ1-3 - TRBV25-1 CASSESSGSFSGNTIYF TGTGCCAGCAGTGAATCGTCAGGGTCATTCTCTGGAAACACCATATATTTT
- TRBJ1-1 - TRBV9 CASSVGADTNTEAFF TGTGCCAGCAGCGTAGGGGCAGACACTAACACTGAAGCTTTCTTT
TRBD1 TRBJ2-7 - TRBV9 CASSAGGQGYYEQYF TGTGCCAGCAGCGCCGGGGGACAGGGGTACTACGAGCAGTACTTC
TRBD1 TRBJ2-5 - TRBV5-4 CASSSGTGETQYF TGTGCCAGCAGCTCTGGGACAGGGGAGACCCAGTACTTC
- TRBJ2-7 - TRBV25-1 CASSVALGGVSYEQYF TGTGCCAGCAGTGTGGCTCTCGGGGGAGTCTCCTACGAGCAGTACTTC
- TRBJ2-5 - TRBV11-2 CASGSLALGETQYF TGTGCCAGCGGCTCGCTAGCGCTCGGAGAGACCCAGTACTTC
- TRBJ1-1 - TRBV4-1 CASSQWRALTVGNTEAFF TGCGCCAGCAGCCAATGGAGAGCCTTAACCGTGGGGAACACTGAAGCTTTCTTT
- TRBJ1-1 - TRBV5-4 CASTWGQGGDTEAFF TGTGCCAGCACCTGGGGGCAGGGTGGGGACACTGAAGCTTTCTTT
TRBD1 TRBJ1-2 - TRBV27 CASRETGGAGYTF TGTGCCAGCAGAGAAACAGGGGGCGCGGGCTACACCTTC
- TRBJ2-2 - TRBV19 CASSPPRDTGELFF TGTGCCAGTAGTCCCCCGAGAGACACCGGGGAGCTGTTTTTT
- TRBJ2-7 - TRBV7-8 CASSLDRTYEQYF TGTGCCAGCAGCCTCGACAGAACCTACGAGCAGTACTTC
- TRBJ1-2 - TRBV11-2 CASSPRPWENEGGYTF TGTGCCAGCAGCCCGCGTCCCTGGGAAAATGAGGGTGGCTACACCTTC
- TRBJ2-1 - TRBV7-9 CASSLALGQGHNEQFF TGTGCCAGCAGCTTAGCCCTGGGGCAGGGGCACAATGAGCAGTTCTTC
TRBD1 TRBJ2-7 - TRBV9 CASSTGVGQYEQYF TGTGCCAGCAGTACAGGGGTGGGACAGTACGAGCAGTACTTC
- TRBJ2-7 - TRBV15 CATSRDVHRSDEQYF TGTGCCACCAGCAGAGATGTTCACAGGTCCGACGAGCAGTACTTC
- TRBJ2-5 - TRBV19 CASSIGQEETQYF TGTGCCAGTAGTATCGGTCAGGAAGAGACCCAGTACTTC
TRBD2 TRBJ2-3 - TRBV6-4 CASSSRGGTDTQYF TGTGCCAGCAGTTCCCGGGGGGGCACAGATACGCAGTATTTT
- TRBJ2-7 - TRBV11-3 CASSLDTDSNEQYF TGTGCCAGCAGCTTGGATACGGACAGTAACGAGCAGTACTTC
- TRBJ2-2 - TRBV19 CASSILSTGELFF TGTGCCAGTAGTATTCTATCGACCGGGGAGCTGTTTTTT
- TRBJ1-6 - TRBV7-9 CASSLQNSPLHF TGTGCCAGCAGTCTACAGAATTCACCCCTCCACTTT
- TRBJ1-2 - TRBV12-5 CASGLVLGGEANYGYTF TGTGCTAGTGGTTTGGTACTTGGCGGAGAAGCTAACTATGGCTACACCTTC
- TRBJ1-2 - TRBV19 CASGGTFYGYTF TGTGCCAGCGGGGGGACGTTCTATGGCTACACCTTC
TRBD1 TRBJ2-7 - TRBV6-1 CASSEVAGTGGHEQYF TGTGCCAGCAGTGAAGTGGCCGGGACAGGGGGCCACGAGCAGTACTTC
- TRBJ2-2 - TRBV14 CASSQRETDGELFF TGTGCCAGCAGCCAACGGGAGACCGACGGGGAGCTGTTTTTT
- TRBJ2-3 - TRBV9 CASSVRGGRGPSTDTQYF TGTGCCAGCAGCGTTCGGGGTGGGCGGGGGCCGAGCACAGATACGCAGTATTTT
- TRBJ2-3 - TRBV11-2 CASSLFRGATDTQYF TGTGCCAGCAGCTTATTCCGGGGGGCAACAGATACGCAGTATTTT
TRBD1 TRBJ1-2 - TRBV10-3 CAISPGTGGYTF TGTGCCATCAGCCCTGGGACAGGTGGCTACACCTTC
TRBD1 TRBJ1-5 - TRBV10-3 CAISGGQGAQQPQHF TGTGCCATCAGTGGGGGACAGGGGGCCCAACAGCCCCAGCATTTT
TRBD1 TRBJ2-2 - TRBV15 CATSIGTGVGTGELFF TGTGCCACCAGCATTGGGACAGGGGTAGGCACCGGGGAGCTGTTTTTT
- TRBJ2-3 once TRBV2 CASRARETDTQYF TGTGCCAGCAGGGCTCGGGAAACAGATACGCAGTATTTT
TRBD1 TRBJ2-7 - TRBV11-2 CASSLAGTANYEQYF TGTGCCAGCAGCTTAGCTGGGACAGCGAATTACGAGCAGTACTTC